This T cell receptor beta chain was documented in a study of shared clonotypes between healthy human individuals. The CDR3 covers 14 residues. Germline-derived CDR1 and CDR2 are MNHEY and SVGAGI. V lost 6 bases, J lost 2 bases, and 13 bases lay in between. Deep level was the assay's run setting. Assay used: immunoSEQ multiplex PCR; TCRdb lists only in-frame clones, some missing. This sample yields over a million clones, of which about 76% are seen a single time; 1.4% belongs to the top ten. The sample comprised memory CD4+ T cells sorted from blood. Documented subset: CD45RA-negative fraction. The V and J genes are TRBV6-5 and TRBJ1-1, with TRBD1 as a possible D gene (6 bases). This receptor was obtained from a man between 18 and 29 years old in good health. In DNA form, the CDR3 reads TGTGCCAGCAGGTGGGGGGGCGCAAACACTGAAGCTTTCTTT. Translation: CASRWGGANTEAFF.